A single sample is the source of the 3 T cell receptor beta chains below, sequenced in a study of T-cell memory formation after mild COVID-19. One entry per CDR3 protein, called by TCRdb with MiXCR from the 5' RACE reads. Among 200,000 to 250,000 distinct CDR3 sequences listed, about a sixth were seen once. The sample was PBMCs or a T cell subset sorted from them (not recorded which). These TCRs come from a man aged 18 to 30 who had mild COVID-19 (a few samples of this study predate the infection). Cell type and time point are not known.

This clonotype was detected a few times. This chain joins TRBV5-6 and TRBJ2-3; TRBD2 matches at 7 bases. Unmatched junction bases numbered 6, after V lost 7 bases and J lost 7 bases. Looked up from germline, CDR1 is SGHDT and CDR2 is YYEEEE. The CDR3 is 12 amino acids. In DNA, the CDR3 is TGTGCCAGCGGGCGGACTAGTTATACGCAGTATTTT. This gives the protein CASGRTSYTQYF.

This clonotype was counted at least ten times. V is TRBV5-1 and J is TRBJ2-4; no reliable D call. CDR3 length: 13 amino acids. Per the germline V gene, CDR1 is SGHRS and CDR2 is YFSETQ. V lost 0 bases and J 6 bases, leaving 7 bases between the germline ends. As DNA, the CDR3 is TGCGCCAGCAGCTTGGGTTGGGGAAACATTCAGTACTTC. Translation: CASSLGWGNIQYF. Drawing the rest from reference TRBV5-1 and TRBJ2-4, the complete variable domain is KAGVTQTPRYLIKTRGQQVTLSCSPISGHRSVSWYQQTPGQGLQFLFEYFSETQRNKGNFPGRFSGRQFSNSRSEMNVSTLELGDSALYLCASSLGWGNIQYFGAGTRLSVL.

The CDR3 is CAISSRTGSSYEQYF. CDR3 nucleotide sequence: TGTGCCATCAGTTCGAGGACAGGGAGCTCCTACGAGCAGTACTTC. The chain recombines TRBV10-3 with TRBJ2-7; 8 bases line up with TRBD1. V shed 5 bases, J shed 0 bases, and the junction held 6 bases outside the gene matches. Germline CDR1 and CDR2: ENHRY and SYGVKD. CDR3 length: 15 amino acids.